The present TCR beta chain was sequenced within a study of T-cell memory formation after mild COVID-19. Germline CDR1 and CDR2: MNHEY and SVGAGI. Trimming removed 0 bases from V and 4 bases from J; junction bases left unmatched: 10. The CDR3 has 18 residues. This clonotype was seen more than once but under ten times. Its matching antigen is unknown. Study-wide results and caveats: Contracting CD4+ clones were located mainly in CM and EM, and CD8+ clones in EMRA. While clones contracting from day 15 to 85 were balanced between CD4 and CD8, later expanders leaned CD4+. Researchers could not confirm that second-wave clones peaking on day 37 targeted SARS-CoV-2.

With constant-segment primers, 5'RACE yielded cDNA libraries of TCR alpha and TCR beta that carried sample barcodes and UMIs. A single record per CDR3 protein comes from TCRdb applying MiXCR to the 5' RACE reads. The table lists 550,000 to 600,000 distinct CDR3 sequences, 15% to 20% of them singletons. The rearrangement links TRBV6-5 to TRBJ2-7; TRBD2 matches 12 bases. The sequence was obtained from an adult woman who had mild COVID-19 (a few samples of this study predate the infection). Cell type and time point are not known. The sequencing input was PBMCs or a T cell subset sorted from them (not recorded which). The CDR3 spells CASSYSSSSGRAIYEQYF. CDR3 nucleotide sequence: TGTGCCAGCAGTTACTCCTCTTCTAGCGGGAGGGCCATATACGAGCAGTACTTC.